The T cell receptor beta chain described here comes from a study of T cell changes during pregnancy in multiple sclerosis. The table came from immunoSEQ multiplex PCR; TCRdb's copy has only in-frame clones and leaves some out. The sample gives some 95,000 clones, over 80% of which show up once; over 2% is in the top ten. The CDR3 has 11 amino acids. Germline V lookup: CDR1 MNHNY, CDR2 SVGAGI (reference sequence). The trim removed 10 bases at V and 10 bases at J, leaving 8 bases unmatched. This chain uses TRBV6-6 with TRBJ2-3, with 7 bases fitting TRBD2. Specimen: peripheral blood, collected in the first trimester of pregnancy. The receptor comes from a female donor with multiple sclerosis, enrolled in a pregnancy study. For the CDR3, the DNA is TGTGCCACCCGCCTGACTAGCCCGCAGTATTTT. It specifies CATRLTSPQYF.